These 16 T cell receptor beta chains share one sample of origin, sequenced in a study of blood T cells in healthy people across ages. Using a J-beta primer mix together with a sample-barcoded 5' primer, a second PCR was run for roughly 7 to 12 cycles. MiXCR, applied by TCRdb to the 5' RACE reads, yields one record per CDR3 protein. The sample shows 2 million or so distinct CDR3 sequences, roughly 49% of them seen only once. Sequenced input: blood. The receptors shown here come from a woman aged 35 to 49 in good health.

As regards this clonotype: This may be a read error: a much more frequent sequence differs by one nucleotide. This chain connects TRBV11-2 to TRBJ2-1; 7 positions agree with TRBD2. V lost 2 bases and J lost 10; bases outside the gene matches: 11. Germline values: CDR1 SGHAT, CDR2 FQNNGV. This CDR3 has 15 amino acids. In DNA, the CDR3 is TGTGCCAGCAGCTTAATAGCGGGTGGCTCCTACGAGCAGTTCTTC. This encodes CASSLIAGGSYEQFF.

This clonotype occurred a few times. V and J are TRBV27 and TRBJ1-5, with 7 bases identical to TRBD1. Germline values: CDR1 MNHEY, CDR2 SMNVEV (reference sequence). Trimming removed 2 bases from V and 4 bases from J; junction bases left unmatched: 5. The length of the CDR3 is 15 residues. DNA of the CDR3: TGTGCCAGCAGTTTACTAGGGACAGAGAATCAGCCCCAGCATTTT. It is translated as CASSLLGTENQPQHF.

This clonotype was detected only once. This chain joins TRBV19 and TRBJ1-2; 8 bases fit TRBD1. The CDR3 sequence is 14 residues long. Trimming cost V 6 bases and J 6 bases; bases outside gene matches: 9. The germline CDR1 and CDR2 sequences are LNHDA and SQIVND (reference sequence). The CDR3 DNA reads TGTGCCAGTAGCCCGTCGACAGGGGAAAATGGCTACACCTTC. This translates into CASSPSTGENGYTF. Based on the CDR3 plus reference TRBV19 and TRBJ1-2, the full variable domain is DGGITQSPKYLFRKEGQNVTLSCEQNLNHDAMYWYRQDPGQGLRLIYYSQIVNDFQKGDIAEGYSVSREKKESFPLTVTSAQKNPTAFYLCASSPSTGENGYTFGSGTRLTVV.

The table lists this clonotype with a few counts. The chain recombines TRBV5-1 with TRBJ1-2; D possibly corresponds to TRBD1 (6 bases). Germline V gene data show CDR1 as SGHRS and CDR2 as YFSETQ. The CDR3 has 14 residues. Trimming took 4 bases from V and 0 from J, leaving 10 bases between them. The CDR3 DNA is TGCGCCAGCAGCCCAGGGGACCCTAACTATGGCTACACCTTC. This gives the protein CASSPGDPNYGYTF.

This clonotype has more than one count but fewer than ten. The chain carries TRBV10-3 and TRBJ2-3; tentatively, D is TRBD1 (6 bases). V dropped 4 bases and J dropped 0 bases, with 17 bases sitting between them. Germline assignment: CDR1 ENHRY and CDR2 SYGVKD. The CDR3 is 17 residues long. CDR3 amino acids: CAISVAGVTLSTDTQYF. The CDR3 DNA sequence: TGTGCCATCAGTGTGGCAGGGGTTACTCTCAGCACAGATACGCAGTATTTT.

V usage is TRBV28 and J usage is TRBJ1-6; D is unresolved. In germline, CDR1 is MDHEN, CDR2 SYDVKM. This CDR3 comprises 11 residues. The ends were cut back, 3 bases at V and 8 bases at J, with 2 bases in the middle. The CDR3 bases are TGTGCCAGCAGTTTCCATTCACCCCTCCACTTT. Translation: CASSFHSPLHF. Full variable domain (outside the CDR3, taken from reference TRBV28 and TRBJ1-6): DVKVTQSSRYLVKRTGEKVFLECVQDMDHENMFWYRQDPGLGLRLIYFSYDVKMKEKGDIPEGYSVSREKKERFSLILESASTNQTSMYLCASSFHSPLHFGNGTRLTVT.

The rearrangement uses TRBV27 and TRBJ2-7; TRBD1 might be the D (5 bases). Trimming removed 6 bases at V and 2 bases at J, with 23 bases between. This CDR3 is 17 amino acids long. The germline V gene encodes CDR1 MNHEY and CDR2 SMNVEV (reference sequence). CDR3 protein: CASSYRPYPTGTYEQYF. The CDR3 nucleotides read TGTGCCAGCAGCTATCGACCGTACCCTACAGGAACCTACGAGCAGTACTTC.

The V gene is TRBV20-1, the J gene TRBJ2-1; 7 bases align to TRBD2. CDR1 DFQATT and CDR2 SNEGSKA come from the germline V gene (reference sequence). Unmatched junction bases numbered 12, after V lost 3 bases and J lost 4 bases. The CDR3 is 16 residues long. The chain's CDR3 is CSARGNLAALYNEQFF. Written as DNA, the CDR3 is TGCAGTGCTAGGGGGAATCTAGCGGCACTTTACAATGAGCAGTTCTTC.

The chain uses TRBV12-3 or TRBV12-4 and TRBJ1-4; 9 positions match TRBD1. The CDR3 covers 13 residues. J was trimmed by 7 bases and V by 9 bases; bases with no gene match: 6. This CDR3 is CASTWTGVEKLFF. In nucleotides, the CDR3 is TGTGCCAGTACATGGACAGGGGTTGAAAAACTGTTTTTT.

V is TRBV6-5 and J is TRBJ1-4; D is possibly TRBD1 (5 bases). This CDR3 comprises 14 residues. Germline V gene lookup returns CDR1 MNHEY and CDR2 SVGAGI. V lost 5 bases, J lost 8 bases, and 15 bases lay in between. The CDR3 DNA follows: TGTGCCAGCAGTAAGGGAGGGGTTGGGGAAAAACTGTTTTTT. Its protein product is CASSKGGVGEKLFF.

The chain links TRBV6-2 or TRBV6-3 to TRBJ2-1, with a tentative D call TRBD2 (6 bases). The CDR3 has 15 amino acids. Germline V gene data show CDR1 as MNHEY and CDR2 as SVGEGT. The V end lost 3 bases, the J end lost 7 bases, and 16 bases lay between the germline ends. CDR3 sequence reads: CASSYLGGVVNEQFF. The CDR3 DNA follows: TGTGCCAGCAGTTATTTAGGCGGGGTCGTAAATGAGCAGTTCTTC.

This rearrangement joins TRBV20-1 to TRBJ1-2; D uncertain. The V gene's germline CDR1 is DFQATT and CDR2 SNEGSKA (reference sequence). The germline V and J ends were trimmed by 4 bases and 0 bases, with 15 bases remaining between them. The CDR3 has 15 residues. Here the CDR3 reads CSAKPNRGANYGYTF. The CDR3, as DNA: TGCAGTGCTAAGCCGAACAGAGGAGCTAACTATGGCTACACCTTC.

The V call is TRBV6-2 or TRBV6-3, the J call TRBJ2-7; 11 bases match TRBD2. The CDR3 extends over 17 amino acids. Germline CDR1 reads MNHEY; CDR2 reads SVGEGT. V was pared by 0 bases and J by 7 bases, with 11 bases of the junction left unmatched. The CDR3 loop reads CASSYSSGGAVLNEQYF. CDR3 bases: TGTGCCAGCAGTTACTCTAGCGGGGGGGCTGTGCTGAATGAGCAGTACTTC.

This sequence joins TRBV20-1 and TRBJ2-1; 7 bases match TRBD1. The junction had 10 bases not matched to a gene; V was cut back by 0 bases and J by 8 bases. Germline V gene data show CDR1 as DFQATT and CDR2 as SNEGSKA (reference sequence). This CDR3 comprises 15 residues. CDR3 in amino acids: CSARDTGVGFHEQFF. Written as DNA, the CDR3 is TGCAGTGCTAGAGACACAGGGGTCGGGTTCCATGAGCAGTTCTTC.

This sequence joins TRBV28 and TRBJ2-2, with D tentatively TRBD1 or TRBD2 (6 bases each). The V end was cut by 8 bases, the J end by 1 base, with 17 bases between. Germline CDR1 MDHEN, CDR2 SYDVKM. The CDR3 spans 16 residues. CDR3 nucleotide sequence: TGTGCCAGCCTAAGTGGGGGGCGCGTGAACACCGGGGAGCTGTTTTTT. Its translation: CASLSGGRVNTGELFF.

The chain couples TRBV7-9 to TRBJ1-2; possibly TRBD1 for D (6 bases). Germline assignment: CDR1 SEHNR and CDR2 FQNEAQ (reference sequence). Trimming shortened V by 7 bases and J by 2 bases, and 11 bases separated the two germline ends. The CDR3 length is 13 residues. CDR3 region: CASNREMNYGYTF. Written as DNA, the CDR3 is TGTGCCAGCAACAGGGAAATGAACTATGGCTACACCTTC.